This TCR beta chain was captured by sequencing in a study of T cells in Graves' hyperthyroidism and ophthalmopathy. Findings and caveats of the study: The authors' 13 V-J model separated ophthalmopathy from stable hyperthyroidism.

This CDR3 contains 12 residues. Germline CDR1 is MNHNS and CDR2 is SASEGT. With 6 bases removed from V and 0 bases from J, the gap between germline ends came to 6 bases. Amplification yielded TCR beta CDR3 regions, with RNA transcripts as the source. The HTBI primer set drove a first-round RT-PCR of the TCR CDR3. TCRdb ran MiXCR on the multiplex PCR reads and lists one entry per CDR3 protein. The sample includes 220,000 or so distinct CDR3 sequences, about a sixth seen only once; the top ten take 28%. Ten or more counts support this clonotype. What it binds is unknown. It was 8 to 10 ml of fresh peripheral blood that supplied the PBMCs.

The receptor comes from a woman younger than 30 with Graves' ophthalmopathy. Material for sequencing was blood. This chain uses TRBV6-1 with TRBJ2-7; a weak D match, TRBD2 (5 bases). The CDR3 region has the DNA TGTGCCAGCAGCGGGATCTCCTACGAGCAGTACTTC. Amino acids: CASSGISYEQYF.